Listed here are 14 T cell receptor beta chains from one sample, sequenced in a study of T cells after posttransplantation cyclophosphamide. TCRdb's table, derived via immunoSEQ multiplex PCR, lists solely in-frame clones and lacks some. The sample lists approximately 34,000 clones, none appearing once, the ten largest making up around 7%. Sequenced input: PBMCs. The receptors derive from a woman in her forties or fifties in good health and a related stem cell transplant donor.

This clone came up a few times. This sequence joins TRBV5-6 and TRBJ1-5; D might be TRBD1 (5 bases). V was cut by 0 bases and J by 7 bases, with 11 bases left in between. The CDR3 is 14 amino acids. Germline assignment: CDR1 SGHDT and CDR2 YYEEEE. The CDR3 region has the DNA TGTGCCAGCAGCTTGGGCCCGGGGGAACAGCCCCAGCATTTT. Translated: CASSLGPGEQPQHF.

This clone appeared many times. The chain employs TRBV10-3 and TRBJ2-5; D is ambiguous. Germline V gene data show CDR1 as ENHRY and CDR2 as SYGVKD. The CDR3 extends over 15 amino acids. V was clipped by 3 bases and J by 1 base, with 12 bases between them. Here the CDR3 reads CAISEWSGSQETQYF. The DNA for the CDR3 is TGTGCCATCAGTGAATGGTCAGGAAGCCAAGAGACCCAGTACTTC.

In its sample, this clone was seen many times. The CDR3 is CASSTARDRDDYGYTF. The CDR3 DNA reads as TGTGCCAGCAGTACAGCAAGGGACAGGGACGACTATGGCTACACCTTC. The chain couples TRBV27 to TRBJ1-2, with 9 bases lining up with TRBD1. Trimming took 5 bases from V and 3 from J; bases not matched to a gene: 10. The CDR3 sequence is 16 residues long. From germline, CDR1 is MNHEY and CDR2 SMNVEV (reference sequence).

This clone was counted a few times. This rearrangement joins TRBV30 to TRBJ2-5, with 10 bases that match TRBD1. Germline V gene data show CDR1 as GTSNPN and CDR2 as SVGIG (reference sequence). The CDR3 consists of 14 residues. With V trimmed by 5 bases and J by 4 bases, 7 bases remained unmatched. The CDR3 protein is CAWGIGQGVETQYF. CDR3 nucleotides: TGTGCCTGGGGTATCGGACAGGGGGTAGAGACCCAGTACTTC.

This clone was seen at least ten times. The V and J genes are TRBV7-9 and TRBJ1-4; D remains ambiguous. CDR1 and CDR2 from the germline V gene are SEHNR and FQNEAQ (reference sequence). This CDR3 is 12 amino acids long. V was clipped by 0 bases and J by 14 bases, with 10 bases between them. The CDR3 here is CASSLASVVLFF. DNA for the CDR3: TGTGCCAGCAGCTTAGCGTCCGTCGTTCTGTTTTTT.

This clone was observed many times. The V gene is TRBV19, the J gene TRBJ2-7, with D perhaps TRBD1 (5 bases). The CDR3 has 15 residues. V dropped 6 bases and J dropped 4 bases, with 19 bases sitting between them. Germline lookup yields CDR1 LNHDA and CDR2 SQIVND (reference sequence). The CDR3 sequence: CASSHPTARPYEQYF. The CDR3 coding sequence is TGTGCCAGTAGCCATCCGACAGCCCGACCATACGAGCAGTACTTC.

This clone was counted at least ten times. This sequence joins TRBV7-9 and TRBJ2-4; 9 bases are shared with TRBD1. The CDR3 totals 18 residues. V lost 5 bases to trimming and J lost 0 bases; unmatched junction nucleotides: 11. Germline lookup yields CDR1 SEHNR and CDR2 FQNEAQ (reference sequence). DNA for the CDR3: TGTGCCAGCAGCGCAAGAGGGGACAGGGACTTAGCCAAAAACATTCAGTACTTC. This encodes CASSARGDRDLAKNIQYF.

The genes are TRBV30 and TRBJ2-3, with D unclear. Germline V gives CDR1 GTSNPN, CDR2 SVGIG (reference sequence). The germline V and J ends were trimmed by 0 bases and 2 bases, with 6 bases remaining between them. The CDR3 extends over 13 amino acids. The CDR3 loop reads CAWSVSFTDTQYF. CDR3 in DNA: TGTGCCTGGAGTGTTAGCTTCACAGATACGCAGTATTTT.

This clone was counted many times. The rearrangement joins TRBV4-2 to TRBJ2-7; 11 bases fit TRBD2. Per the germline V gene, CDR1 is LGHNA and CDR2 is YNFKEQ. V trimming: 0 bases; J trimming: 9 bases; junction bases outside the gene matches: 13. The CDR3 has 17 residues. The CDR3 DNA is TGTGCCAGCAGCCAAGAGAGTCTAGCGGGAGGCCCGGGGGGGCAGTACTTC. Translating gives CASSQESLAGGPGGQYF.

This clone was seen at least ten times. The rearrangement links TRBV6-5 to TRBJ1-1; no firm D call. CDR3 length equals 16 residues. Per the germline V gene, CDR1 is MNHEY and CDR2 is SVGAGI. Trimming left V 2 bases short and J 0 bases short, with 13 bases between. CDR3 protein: CASSYRTAGLNTEAFF. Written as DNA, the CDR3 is TGTGCCAGCAGTTACCGGACCGCGGGTTTGAACACTGAAGCTTTCTTT.

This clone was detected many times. The CDR3 DNA reads as TGTGCCAGCAGACGCTCAGGGAACCCACTCTACGAGCAGTACTTC. Translated: CASRRSGNPLYEQYF. The chain couples TRBV12-3 or TRBV12-4 to TRBJ2-7; TRBD1 is a possible D gene (5 bases). V shed 6 bases and J shed 3 bases, with 18 bases lying between them. The CDR3 has 15 residues.

CDR3 sequence reads: CSVTRPGQKGTEAFF. CDR3 in DNA: TGCAGCGTGACCCGGCCTGGACAGAAGGGAACTGAAGCTTTCTTT. The rearrangement joins TRBV29-1 to TRBJ1-1, with D perhaps matching TRBD1 (6 bases). The V end was cut by 6 bases, the J end by 5 bases, with 22 bases between. CDR1 and CDR2 from the germline V gene are SQVTM and ANQGSEA. The CDR3 covers 15 residues.

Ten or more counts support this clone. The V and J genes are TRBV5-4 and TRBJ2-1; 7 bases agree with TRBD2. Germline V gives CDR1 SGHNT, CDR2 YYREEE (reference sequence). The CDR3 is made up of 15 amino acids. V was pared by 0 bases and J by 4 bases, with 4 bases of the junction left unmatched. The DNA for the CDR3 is TGTGCCAGCAGCTTGGAAGCGGGAACATACAATGAGCAGTTCTTC. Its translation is CASSLEAGTYNEQFF.

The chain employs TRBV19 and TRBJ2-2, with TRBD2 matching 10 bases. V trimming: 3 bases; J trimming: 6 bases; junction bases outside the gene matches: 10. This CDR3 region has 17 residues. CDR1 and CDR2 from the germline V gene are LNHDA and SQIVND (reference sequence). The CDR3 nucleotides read TGTGCCAGTAGTATCCCCCCGGGACTAGCGAAAGCCGGGGAGCTGTTTTTT. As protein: CASSIPPGLAKAGELFF. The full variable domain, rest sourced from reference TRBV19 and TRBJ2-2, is DGGITQSPKYLFRKEGQNVTLSCEQNLNHDAMYWYRQDPGQGLRLIYYSQIVNDFQKGDIAEGYSVSREKKESFPLTVTSAQKNPTAFYLCASSIPPGLAKAGELFFGEGSRLTVL.